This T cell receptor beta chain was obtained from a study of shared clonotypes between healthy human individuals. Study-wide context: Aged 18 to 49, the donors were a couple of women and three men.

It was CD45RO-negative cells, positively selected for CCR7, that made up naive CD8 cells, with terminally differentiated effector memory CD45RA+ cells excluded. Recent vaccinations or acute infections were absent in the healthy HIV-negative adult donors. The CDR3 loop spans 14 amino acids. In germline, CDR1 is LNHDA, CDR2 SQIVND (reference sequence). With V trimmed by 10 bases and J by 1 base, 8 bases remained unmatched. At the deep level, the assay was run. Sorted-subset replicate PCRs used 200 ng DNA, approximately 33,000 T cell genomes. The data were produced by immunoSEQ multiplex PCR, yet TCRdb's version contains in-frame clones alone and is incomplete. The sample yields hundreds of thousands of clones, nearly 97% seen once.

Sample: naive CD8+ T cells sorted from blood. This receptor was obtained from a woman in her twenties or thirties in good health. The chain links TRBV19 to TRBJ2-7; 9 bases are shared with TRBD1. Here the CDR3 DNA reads TGTGCCACTACCTACGGACAGGGGTCCTACGAGCAGTACTTC. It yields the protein CATTYGQGSYEQYF.